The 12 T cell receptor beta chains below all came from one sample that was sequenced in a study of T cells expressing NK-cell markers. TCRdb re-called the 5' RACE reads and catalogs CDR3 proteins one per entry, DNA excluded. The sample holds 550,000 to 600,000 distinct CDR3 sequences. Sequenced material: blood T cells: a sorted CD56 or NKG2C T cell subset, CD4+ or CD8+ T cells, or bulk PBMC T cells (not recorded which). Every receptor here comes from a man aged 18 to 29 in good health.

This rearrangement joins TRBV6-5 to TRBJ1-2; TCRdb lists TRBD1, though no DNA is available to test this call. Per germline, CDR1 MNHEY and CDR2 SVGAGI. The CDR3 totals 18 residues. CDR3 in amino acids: CASSYSMGQKGHKNGYTF.

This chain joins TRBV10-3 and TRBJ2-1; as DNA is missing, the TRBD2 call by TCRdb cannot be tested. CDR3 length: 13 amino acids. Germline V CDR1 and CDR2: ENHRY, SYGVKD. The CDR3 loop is CAIRPGLYNEQFF.

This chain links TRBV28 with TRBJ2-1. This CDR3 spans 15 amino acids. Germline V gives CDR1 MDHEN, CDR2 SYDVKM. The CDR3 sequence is CASSSAGTSNNEQFF.

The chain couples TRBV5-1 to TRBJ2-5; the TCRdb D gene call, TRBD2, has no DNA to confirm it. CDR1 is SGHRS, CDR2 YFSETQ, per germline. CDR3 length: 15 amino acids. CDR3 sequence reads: CASSSRLAGGETQYF.

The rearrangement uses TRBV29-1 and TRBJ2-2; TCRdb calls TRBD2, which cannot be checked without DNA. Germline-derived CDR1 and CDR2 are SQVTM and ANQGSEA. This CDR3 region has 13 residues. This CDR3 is CSVNQLASGELFF.

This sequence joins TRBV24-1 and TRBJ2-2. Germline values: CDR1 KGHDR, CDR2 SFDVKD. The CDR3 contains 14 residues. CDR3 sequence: CATSDFTGTGELFF.

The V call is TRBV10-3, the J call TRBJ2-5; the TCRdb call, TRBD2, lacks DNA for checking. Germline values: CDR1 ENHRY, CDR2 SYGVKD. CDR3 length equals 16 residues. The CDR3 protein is CAISLGLAGNQETQYF.

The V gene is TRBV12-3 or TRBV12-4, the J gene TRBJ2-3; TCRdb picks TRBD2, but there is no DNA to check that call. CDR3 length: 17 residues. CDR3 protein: CASSLAGLAGGGDTQYF.

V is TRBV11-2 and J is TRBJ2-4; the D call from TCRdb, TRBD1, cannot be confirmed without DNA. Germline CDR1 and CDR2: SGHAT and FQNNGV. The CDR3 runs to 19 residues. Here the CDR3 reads CASSSFPPTGTGGTDIQYF.

The CDR3 region is CASRGALALHEQFF. This chain connects TRBV7-2 to TRBJ2-1; TCRdb calls TRBD2, which cannot be checked without DNA. The CDR3 totals 14 residues. Germline CDR1 SGHTA, CDR2 FQGNSA.

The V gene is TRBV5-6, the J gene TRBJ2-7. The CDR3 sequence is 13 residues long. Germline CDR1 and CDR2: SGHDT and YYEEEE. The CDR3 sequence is CASGSLSSYEQYF.

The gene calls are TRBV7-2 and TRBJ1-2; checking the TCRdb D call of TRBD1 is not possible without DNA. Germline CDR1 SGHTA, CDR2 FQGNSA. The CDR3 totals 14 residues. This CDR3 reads CASSPSPVAYGYTF.